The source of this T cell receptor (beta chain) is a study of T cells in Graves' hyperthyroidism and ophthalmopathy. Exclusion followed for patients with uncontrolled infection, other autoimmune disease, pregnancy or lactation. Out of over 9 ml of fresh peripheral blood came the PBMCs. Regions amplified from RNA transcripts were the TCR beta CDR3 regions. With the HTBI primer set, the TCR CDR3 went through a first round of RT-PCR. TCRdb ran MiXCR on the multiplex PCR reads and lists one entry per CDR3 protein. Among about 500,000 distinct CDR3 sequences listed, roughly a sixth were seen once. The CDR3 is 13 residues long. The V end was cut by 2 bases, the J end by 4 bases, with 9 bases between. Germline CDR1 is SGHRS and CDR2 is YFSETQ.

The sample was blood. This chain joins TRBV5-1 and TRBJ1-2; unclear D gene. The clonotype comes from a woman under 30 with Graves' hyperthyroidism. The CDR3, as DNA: TGCGCCAGCAGCTTTCCCTATTCCTATGGCTACACCTTC. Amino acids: CASSFPYSYGYTF.